This entry features one T cell receptor (beta chain) sequence. Trimming took 4 bases from V and 7 from J; bases not matched to a gene: 7. The CDR3 extends over 14 amino acids. The germline CDR1 and CDR2 sequences are MRHNA and SNTAGT. The sample is drawn from a study of cytomegalovirus exposure and HLA in healthy donors. PCR used 60 Vbeta primers and 13 Jbeta primers. The repertoire was sequenced with immunoSEQ multiplex PCR; TCRdb's copy has only in-frame clones and lacks some. The repertoire holds roughly 97,000 clones, with roughly 72% as singletons. What was sequenced was PBMCs. The sequence was obtained from a young woman in good health and CMV-seropositive. The rearrangement joins TRBV6-4 to TRBJ2-1; 7 bases fit TRBD2. This chain's CDR3 is CASSVEGGPNEQFF. In nucleotides, the CDR3 is TGTGCCAGCAGTGTGGAGGGAGGGCCGAATGAGCAGTTCTTC.